A selection of T cell receptor beta chains follows, all from one sample in a study of graft-versus-host responses after intestinal transplantation. TCRdb's table, derived via immunoSEQ multiplex PCR, lists solely in-frame clones and lacks some. This table has about 54,000 clones, about 90% appearing once. This specimen consisted of PBMCs, obtained nearly 670 days after intestinal transplant. Source of these receptors: a human patient who received an intestinal transplant, so some T cells may come from the graft donor. Each CDR3 is given with its conserved first and last residue. The order of the fields is V gene, J gene, clone size, D gene, CDR3 protein, CDR3 DNA. The D gene is left open where the match is weak. Not all rows give a size; the values are once, few, many and, for expanded clones, a class.

>TRBV5-3|TRBJ2-2|-|TRBD2
CARSLKGLAGGSTGELFF
TGTGCCAGAAGCCTAAAAGGACTAGCGGGGGGTTCCACCGGGGAGCTGTTTTTT
>TRBV6-7|TRBJ1-3|-|-
CASSMLSGNTIYF
TGTGCCAGCAGCATGCTCTCTGGAAACACCATATATTTT
>TRBV4-1|TRBJ2-7|-|-
CASSQEVRYEQYF
TGCGCCAGCAGCCAGGAGGTCCGGTACGAGCAGTACTTC
>TRBV4-1|TRBJ2-7|medium-sized|TRBD1
CASSLGQGGYYEQYF
TGCGCCAGCAGCCTGGGACAGGGAGGGTACTACGAGCAGTACTTC
>TRBV15|TRBJ2-3|-|-
CATSTGTSTDTQYF
TGTGCCACCTCGACAGGAACGAGCACAGATACGCAGTATTTT
>TRBV7-8|TRBJ2-1|-|TRBD1
CASSPQGHTGGFF
TGTGCCAGCAGCCCCCAGGGTCACACAGGGGGTTTCTTC
>TRBV27|TRBJ1-1|-|TRBD1
CASSHPGQGVVTEAFF
TGTGCCAGCAGCCATCCGGGACAGGGGGTGGTAACTGAAGCTTTCTTT
>TRBV6-5|TRBJ2-3|-|TRBD2
CASREGLGNTDTQYF
TGTGCCAGCAGGGAGGGACTAGGAAACACAGATACGCAGTATTTT
>TRBV27|TRBJ2-7|-|-
CATKMTASSSYEQYF
TGTGCCACCAAAATGACGGCTTCAAGCTCCTACGAGCAGTACTTC
>TRBV18|TRBJ1-1|-|-
CASSVSENTEAFF
TGTGCCAGCTCAGTGTCCGAGAACACTGAAGCTTTCTTT
>TRBV13|TRBJ1-2|-|-
CASSLQLDGYTF
TGTGCCAGCAGCTTACAGTTGGATGGCTACACCTTC